The clone carrying this T cell receptor beta chain was counted only a few times. What it binds is not known. These data belong to a study of beta chain features in type 1 diabetes. Study outcomes and limitations: Patients with Type 1 diabetes showed moderately but significantly shorter TCRB CDR3s in all four CD4+ subsets.

Trimming stripped 5 bases from V and 5 bases from J, with 25 bases between. The CDR3 contains 17 residues. Looked up from germline, CDR1 is SEHNR and CDR2 is FQNEAQ (reference sequence). Every bit of the isolated RNA underwent reverse transcription, so sequencing read expressed TCRB transcripts. Clones were read by immunoSEQ multiplex PCR, and TCRdb kept only the in-frame ones, dropping some. The profile shows more than 300,000 clones, over 10% of them singletons. This TCR came from a woman under 30 with type 1 diabetes. The source material was naive CD4+ T cells from blood. This chain joins TRBV7-9 and TRBJ2-7; perhaps TRBD1 as D (6 bases). The CDR3 protein is CASSRPLNQGFRDEQYF. The CDR3 DNA is TGTGCCAGCAGCCGACCGCTAAACCAGGGGTTTCGGGACGAGCAGTACTTC. The whole variable domain, filled in from reference TRBV7-9 and TRBJ2-7, reads DTGVSQNPRHKITKRGQNVTFRCDPISEHNRLYWYRQTLGQGPEFLTYFQNEAQLEKSRLLSDRFSAERPKGSFSTLEIQRTEQGDSAMYLCASSRPLNQGFRDEQYFGPGTRLTVT.